This T cell receptor beta chain stems from a study of blood T cell repertoires in COVID-19. Turning to the study itself: From the United States, Italy and Spain came samples of acute and convalescent COVID-19. T cells, B-cell-depleted T cells, or PBMCs supplied cDNA or gDNA.

Under the authors' procedure: Amplification of reference gene primers was used by the study to estimate nucleated cell counts. TCRdb's copy holds only in-frame clones and misses some; the assay was immunoSEQ multiplex PCR. The D gene and trimming were derived from the DNA, and the V and J assignments and clone size from that table. The sample contains about 120,000 clones, approximately 87% of which appear only once. Germline assignment: CDR1 KGHSH and CDR2 LQKENI. V was shortened by 0 bases and J by 5 bases, with 10 bases between the two germline ends. The CDR3 length is 15 residues. The sequence came from a woman between 50 and 59 years old with acute or convalescent COVID-19. The chain uses TRBV18 and TRBJ2-2, with D maybe TRBD2 (5 bases). Sequenced sample: peripheral blood. The CDR3 sequence is CASSPPGESTGELFF. Written as DNA, the CDR3 is TGTGCCAGCTCACCACCCGGGGAGTCAACCGGGGAGCTGTTTTTT.